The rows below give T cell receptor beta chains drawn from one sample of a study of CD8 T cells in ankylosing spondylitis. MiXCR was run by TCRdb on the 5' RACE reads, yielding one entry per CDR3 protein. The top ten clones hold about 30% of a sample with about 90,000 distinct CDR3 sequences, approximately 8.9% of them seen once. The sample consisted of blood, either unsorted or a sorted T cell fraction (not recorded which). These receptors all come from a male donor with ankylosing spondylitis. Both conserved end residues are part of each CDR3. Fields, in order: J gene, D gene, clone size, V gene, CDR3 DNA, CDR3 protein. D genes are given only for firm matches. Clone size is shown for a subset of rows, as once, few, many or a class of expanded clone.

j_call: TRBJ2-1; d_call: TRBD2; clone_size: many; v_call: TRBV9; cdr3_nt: TGTGCCAGCAGCGTAGTTGACGGCGGGAGTTGGGATGAGCAGTTCTTC; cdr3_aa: CASSVVDGGSWDEQFF
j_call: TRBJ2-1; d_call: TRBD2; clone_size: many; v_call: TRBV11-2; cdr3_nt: TGTGCCAGCAGCTTAGCCCTAGCGGGAGGACACAATGAGCAGTTCTTC; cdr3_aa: CASSLALAGGHNEQFF
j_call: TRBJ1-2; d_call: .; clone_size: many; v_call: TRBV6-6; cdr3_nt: TGTGCCAGCGTGAGAGTGCAGGGATATGGCTACACCTTC; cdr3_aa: CASVRVQGYGYTF
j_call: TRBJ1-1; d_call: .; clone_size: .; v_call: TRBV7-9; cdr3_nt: TGTGCCAGCAGCTTCGACAGAGGCACTGAAGCTTTCTTT; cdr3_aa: CASSFDRGTEAFF
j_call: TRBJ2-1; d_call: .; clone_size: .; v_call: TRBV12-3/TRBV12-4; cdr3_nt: TGTGCCAGCAGTTTAGCGGACAGAACTTTCGATGAGCAGTTCTTC; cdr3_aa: CASSLADRTFDEQFF
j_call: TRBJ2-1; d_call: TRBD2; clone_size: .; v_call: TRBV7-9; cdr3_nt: TGTGCCAGCAGCGCCTCCGGACTAGCGGGAAGGTACAATGAGCAGTTCTTC; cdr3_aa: CASSASGLAGRYNEQFF
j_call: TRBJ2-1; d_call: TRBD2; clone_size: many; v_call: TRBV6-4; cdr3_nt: TGTGCCAGCAGACAAGACGGGAGGGCCCTCAATGAGCAGTTCTTC; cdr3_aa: CASRQDGRALNEQFF
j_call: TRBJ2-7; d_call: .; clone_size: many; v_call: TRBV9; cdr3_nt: TGTGCCAGCAGCGTAGTTGCGGGCGAGCAGTACTTC; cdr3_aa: CASSVVAGEQYF
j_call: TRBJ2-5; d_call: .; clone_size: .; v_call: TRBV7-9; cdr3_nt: TGTGCCAGCAGCCCTAATTATGGGAGCCAAGAGACCCAGTACTTC; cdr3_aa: CASSPNYGSQETQYF
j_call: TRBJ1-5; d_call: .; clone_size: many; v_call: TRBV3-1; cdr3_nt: TGTGCCAGCAGCCAAGATAGTCAGGGAGGTACCGGAGTGACCCAGCATTTT; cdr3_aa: CASSQDSQGGTGVTQHF
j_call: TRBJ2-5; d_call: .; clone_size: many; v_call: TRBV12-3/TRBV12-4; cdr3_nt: TGTGCCAGCAGTTTATATACGGGTAACCAAGAGACCCAGTACTTC; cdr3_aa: CASSLYTGNQETQYF
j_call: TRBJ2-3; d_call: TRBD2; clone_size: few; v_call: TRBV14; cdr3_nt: TGTGCCAGCAGCCAAGACGGGACTAGCGGACCTCAGTCGATCTACGATACGCAGTATTTT; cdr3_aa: CASSQDGTSGPQSIYDTQYF
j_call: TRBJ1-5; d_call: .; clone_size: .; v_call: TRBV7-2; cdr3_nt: TGTGCCAGCAGCCCCTACGAACTTGTTGGGGGCAATCAGCCCCAGCATTTT; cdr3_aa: CASSPYELVGGNQPQHF
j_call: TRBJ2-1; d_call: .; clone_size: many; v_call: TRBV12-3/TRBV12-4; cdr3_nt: TGTGCCAGCAGTTCGTTAGTCGGACGGGATGAGCAGTTCTTC; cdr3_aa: CASSSLVGRDEQFF
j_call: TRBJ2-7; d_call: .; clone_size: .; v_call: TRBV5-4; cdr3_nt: TGTGCCAGCAGCTTGCCGAGGGAGCCCTCCTACGAGCAGTACTTC; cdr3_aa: CASSLPREPSYEQYF
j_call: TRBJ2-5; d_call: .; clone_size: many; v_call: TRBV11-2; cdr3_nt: TGTGCCAGCAGCTTAGGGGGCGTGGAGACCCAGTACTTC; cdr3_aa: CASSLGGVETQYF
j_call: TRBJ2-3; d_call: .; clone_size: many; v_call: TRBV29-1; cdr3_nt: TGCAGCGTTGAAGGATTCCAGGGGAGGGATACGCAGTATTTT; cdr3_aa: CSVEGFQGRDTQYF
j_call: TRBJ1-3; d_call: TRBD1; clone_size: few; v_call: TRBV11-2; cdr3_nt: TGTGCCAGCAGCCCCCCAAAGGGGGCCTTACCTGGAAACACCATATATTTT; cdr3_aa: CASSPPKGALPGNTIYF
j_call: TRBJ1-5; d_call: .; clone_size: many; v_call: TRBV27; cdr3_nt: TGTGCCAGCAGTTTATCGGGGGGCTGGCAGCCCCAGCATTTT; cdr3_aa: CASSLSGGWQPQHF
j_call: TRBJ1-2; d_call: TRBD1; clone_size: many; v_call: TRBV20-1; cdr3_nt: TGCAGTGCTAGGTCCCGCACCTTCTCCGGGACAGAAGACTATGGCTACACCTTC; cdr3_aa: CSARSRTFSGTEDYGYTF
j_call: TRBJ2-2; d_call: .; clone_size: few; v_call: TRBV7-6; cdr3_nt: TGTGCCAGCAGCTCACGTGGACAGTCGAACACCGGGGAGCTGTTTTTT; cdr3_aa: CASSSRGQSNTGELFF
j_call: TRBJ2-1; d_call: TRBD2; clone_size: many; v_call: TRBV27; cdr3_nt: TGTGCCAGCAGTTTAATGGGACTAGCGGGGAATGAGCAGTTCTTC; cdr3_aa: CASSLMGLAGNEQFF
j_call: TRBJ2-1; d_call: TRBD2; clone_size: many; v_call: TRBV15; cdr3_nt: TGTGCCACCAGCAGAGGAATAGCGGGAAACGATGAGCAGTTCTTC; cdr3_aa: CATSRGIAGNDEQFF
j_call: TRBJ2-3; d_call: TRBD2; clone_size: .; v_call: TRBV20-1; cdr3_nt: TGCAGTGCTAGAGATCTGCTAGCGGGATTTGAGGCCACAGATACGCAGTATTTT; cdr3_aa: CSARDLLAGFEATDTQYF
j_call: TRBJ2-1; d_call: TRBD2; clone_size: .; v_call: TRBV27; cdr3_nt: TGTGCCAGCAGTAGGCGACTAGCGGGAGCTAAATATGAGCAGCTCTTC; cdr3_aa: CASSRRLAGAKYEQLF
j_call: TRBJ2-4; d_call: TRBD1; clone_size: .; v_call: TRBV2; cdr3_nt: TGTGCCAGCAGTGAAGCGGCCGGGACAGGGCATTTAGCCAAAAACATTCAGTACTTC; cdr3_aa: CASSEAAGTGHLAKNIQYF
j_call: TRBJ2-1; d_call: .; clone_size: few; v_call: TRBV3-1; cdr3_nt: TGTGCCAGCAGCCAAGATGCCCTTCAAGCCTACAATGAGCAGTTCTTC; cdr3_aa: CASSQDALQAYNEQFF
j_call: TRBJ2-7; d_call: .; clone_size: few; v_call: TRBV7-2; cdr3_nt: TGTGCCAGCAGCTTTGGCCTCGCCTACGAGCAGTACTTC; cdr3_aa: CASSFGLAYEQYF
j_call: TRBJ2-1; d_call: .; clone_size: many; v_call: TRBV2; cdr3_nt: TGTGCCAGCACTGAAACTAGGTTCAATGAGCAGTTCTTC; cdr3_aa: CASTETRFNEQFF
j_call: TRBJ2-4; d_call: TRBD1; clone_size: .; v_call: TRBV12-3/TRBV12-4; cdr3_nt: TGTGCCAGCAGTTTAGCTGGGGACAGCCAAGCCAAAAACATTCAGTACTTC; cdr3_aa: CASSLAGDSQAKNIQYF
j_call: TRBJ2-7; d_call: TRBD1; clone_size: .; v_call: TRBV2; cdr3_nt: TGTGCCAGCAGTGAAGAGGGGGCGTCCTACGAGCAGTACTTC; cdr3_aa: CASSEEGASYEQYF
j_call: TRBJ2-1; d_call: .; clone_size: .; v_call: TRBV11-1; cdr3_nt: TGTGCCAGCAGCTTAGCGGGAGGTGGCGGGAAAGGGTACAATGAGCAGTTCTTC; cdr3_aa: CASSLAGGGGKGYNEQFF
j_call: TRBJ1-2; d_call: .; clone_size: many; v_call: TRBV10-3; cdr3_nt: TGTGCCATCAGTGAGTCGGTCAGCACTAACTATGGCTACACCTTC; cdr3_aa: CAISESVSTNYGYTF
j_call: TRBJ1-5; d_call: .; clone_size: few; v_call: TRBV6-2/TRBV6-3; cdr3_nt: TGTGCCAGCAGTTACGTGGAGGGCAATCAGCCCCAGCATTTT; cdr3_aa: CASSYVEGNQPQHF
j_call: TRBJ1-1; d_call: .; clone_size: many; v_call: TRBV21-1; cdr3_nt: TGTGCCAGCAGCAAAGGACGGAACACTGAAGCTTTCTTT; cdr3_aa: CASSKGRNTEAFF
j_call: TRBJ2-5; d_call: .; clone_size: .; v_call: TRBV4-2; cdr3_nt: TGTGCCAGCAGCCAGGCGGGACGGATCGTTCACCCGGGAGAGACCCAGTACTTC; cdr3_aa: CASSQAGRIVHPGETQYF
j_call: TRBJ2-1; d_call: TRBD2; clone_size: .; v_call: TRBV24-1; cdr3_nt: TGTGCCACCAGTGACCTTAGCGGGAGGGGTAATGAGCAGTTCTTC; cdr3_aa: CATSDLSGRGNEQFF
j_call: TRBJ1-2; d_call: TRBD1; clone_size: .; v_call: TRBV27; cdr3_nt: TGTGCCAGCAGTTTGCAGACAGGGCCGTTGGATGGCTACACCTTC; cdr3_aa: CASSLQTGPLDGYTF